These T cell receptor beta chains were read from a single sample in a study of technical replicates of blood from a handful of donors. Clones were read by immunoSEQ multiplex PCR, and TCRdb kept only the in-frame ones, dropping some. The repertoire holds around 100,000 clones, with just over 95% as singletons. The sample taken for sequencing was T cells isolated from PBMCs. These receptors came from a human donor in good health. Both conserved end residues are part of each CDR3. The D gene is left open where the match is weak. For some rows the clone size is stated as once, few or many, or as a class when expanded; others skip it.

D	size	V	J	CDR3	DNA
.	.	TRBV19	TRBJ2-7	CATSTGDSYEQYF	TGTGCCACCTCGACAGGAGACTCCTACGAGCAGTACTTC
.	.	TRBV29-1	TRBJ1-1	CSVEGVTQLDNSEAFF	TGCAGCGTTGAAGGCGTCACACAGTTGGATAACTCTGAAGCTTTCTTT
.	once	TRBV5-1	TRBJ2-7	CASRRTISPDYEQYF	TGCGCCAGCAGGCGGACTATTTCCCCGGACTACGAGCAGTACTTC
.	.	TRBV21-1	TRBJ1-5	CASSRRYRVNQPQHF	TGTGCCAGCAGTCGACGTTACAGGGTGAATCAGCCCCAGCATTTT
.	.	TRBV5-1	TRBJ2-1	CASSLAQGGIDEQFF	TGCGCCAGCAGCTTGGCACAGGGAGGGATAGATGAGCAGTTCTTC
.	once	TRBV5-1	TRBJ2-1	CASSLAPSSNEQFF	TGCGCCAGCAGCTTGGCCCCCTCGAGCAATGAGCAGTTCTTC
.	once	TRBV11-3	TRBJ1-1	CASSLESRKQEREAFF	TGTGCCAGCAGCTTAGAGTCCAGGAAACAGGAACGTGAAGCTTTCTTT
TRBD1	.	TRBV18	TRBJ1-2	CASSPFQGELGGYTF	TGTGCCAGCTCACCATTTCAGGGGGAGTTAGGTGGCTACACCTTC
.	.	TRBV25-1	TRBJ2-7	CASSVTGSYEQYF	TGTGCCAGCAGTGTGACAGGTTCCTACGAGCAGTACTTC
.	.	TRBV27	TRBJ2-7	CASSLTGVPYEQYF	TGTGCCAGCAGTTTAACGGGAGTCCCCTACGAGCAGTACTTC
.	.	TRBV7-8	TRBJ1-5	CASTPRLGQPQHF	TGTGCCAGCACCCCCAGGTTAGGCCAGCCCCAGCATTTT
TRBD2	.	TRBV5-8	TRBJ2-5	CASSPPGTSGEYQETQYF	TGTGCCAGCAGCCCCCCCGGGACTAGCGGGGAGTACCAAGAGACCCAGTACTTC
.	.	TRBV29-1	TRBJ1-2	CSVDVIHGYTF	TGCAGCGTTGATGTTATCCATGGCTACACCTTC
.	.	TRBV15	TRBJ2-7	CATSRDHSYEQYF	TGTGCCACCAGCAGAGACCACTCCTACGAGCAGTACTTC
.	.	TRBV6-5	TRBJ2-7	CASSFVARSYEQYF	TGTGCCAGCAGCTTTGTAGCGAGGTCCTACGAGCAGTACTTC
.	.	TRBV7-8	TRBJ1-4	CASSFSPGLTNEKLFF	TGTGCCAGCAGCTTTAGCCCGGGACTTACTAATGAAAAACTGTTTTTT
TRBD2	.	TRBV6-4	TRBJ2-1	CASSDEAGGEQFF	TGTGCCAGCAGTGACGAGGCGGGAGGGGAGCAGTTCTTC
TRBD2	.	TRBV14	TRBJ2-3	CASSHPSGRRTDTQYF	TGTGCCAGCAGCCACCCTAGCGGGAGGCGCACAGATACGCAGTATTTT
TRBD1	.	TRBV27	TRBJ2-7	CASRSQGVYEQYF	TGTGCCAGCAGATCTCAGGGGGTCTACGAGCAGTACTTC
.	.	TRBV6-6	TRBJ2-3	CASSYSSAADTQYF	TGTGCCAGCAGTTACTCGAGTGCGGCAGATACGCAGTATTTT
.	.	TRBV21-1	TRBJ2-6	CASSKTTGAGANVLTF	TGTGCCAGCAGCAAAACGACAGGGGCTGGGGCCAACGTCCTGACTTTC
.	few	TRBV19	TRBJ1-1	CASSIGRSGVTEAFF	TGTGCCAGTAGTATTGGTAGGTCAGGGGTCACTGAAGCTTTCTTT
TRBD1	.	TRBV28	TRBJ2-7	CASSRDRPYEQYF	TGTGCCAGCAGCCGGGACAGGCCCTACGAGCAGTACTTC
TRBD2	.	TRBV2	TRBJ2-4	CASRDSGGNIQYF	TGTGCCAGCAGAGACTCGGGGGGAAACATTCAGTACTTC
TRBD2	once	TRBV7-2	TRBJ2-1	CASSFTGTSSTDEQFF	TGTGCCAGCAGCTTTACCGGGACTAGCAGTACCGATGAGCAGTTCTTC
TRBD2	.	TRBV4-1	TRBJ2-3	CASSFIKREGGTDTQYF	TGCGCCAGCAGCTTTATAAAGCGGGAGGGGGGCACAGATACGCAGTATTTT
.	.	TRBV10-1	TRBJ2-1	CASSEGRRGINEQFF	TGCGCCAGCAGTGAAGGGCGGAGAGGGATAAATGAGCAGTTCTTC
.	.	TRBV5-1	TRBJ2-7	CASSLPPEGTYEQYF	TGCGCCAGCAGCTTGCCCCCGGAGGGTACCTACGAGCAGTACTTC
.	.	TRBV7-2	TRBJ2-3	CASSPLPGFKTDTQYF	TGTGCCAGCAGCCCCCTGCCGGGGTTTAAAACAGATACGCAGTATTTT
.	.	TRBV10-1	TRBJ2-5	CASSSGQETQYF	TGCGCCAGCTCCTCAGGACAAGAGACCCAGTACTTC
TRBD2	.	TRBV27	TRBJ2-7	CASSLSVASGPTYEQYF	TGTGCCAGCAGTTTATCCGTTGCTAGCGGGCCCACCTACGAGCAGTACTTC
.	.	TRBV7-2	TRBJ2-5	CASSSRSGTQYF	TGTGCCAGCAGCTCTCGGTCAGGGACCCAGTACTTC
.	.	TRBV10-3	TRBJ1-5	CAIRDNSNQPQHF	TGTGCCATCAGGGACAATAGCAATCAGCCCCAGCATTTT
TRBD2	.	TRBV6-1	TRBJ2-7	CASSEVWTSNNEQYF	TGTGCCAGCAGTGAAGTTTGGACTAGTAATAACGAGCAGTACTTC
.	.	TRBV6-8	TRBJ2-1	CASSLPPAAEDNEQFF	TGTGCCAGCAGTTTACCCCCGGCAGCGGAGGACAATGAGCAGTTCTTC
.	.	TRBV6-6	TRBJ1-3	CASSLQLFSGNTIYF	TGTGCCAGCAGTTTACAGTTATTCTCTGGAAACACCATATATTTT
TRBD2	.	TRBV7-8	TRBJ2-5	CASSLPSGETQYF	TGTGCCAGCAGCTTGCCTAGCGGAGAGACCCAGTACTTC
TRBD2	.	TRBV5-6	TRBJ2-5	CASSLWTSGSQTQYF	TGTGCCAGCAGCTTGTGGACTAGCGGGAGCCAGACCCAGTACTTC
.	once	TRBV27	TRBJ2-7	CASSFGGSYEQYF	TGTGCCAGCAGTTTCGGGGGATCCTACGAGCAGTACTTC
.	.	TRBV6-4	TRBJ1-2	CASSDSTAGGLHGYTF	TGTGCCAGCAGTGACTCAACGGCGGGGGGACTCCATGGCTACACCTTC
.	.	TRBV12-5	TRBJ2-6	CASGFISWDNTLSGANVLTF	TGTGCTAGTGGTTTCATCTCATGGGACAACACTCTCTCTGGGGCCAACGTCCTGACTTTC
.	few	TRBV6-5	TRBJ1-1	CASSTLEGGNTEAFF	TGTGCCAGCAGTACCCTGGAAGGGGGGAACACTGAAGCTTTCTTT
.	.	TRBV7-9	TRBJ2-3	CASSRSLADTQYF	TGTGCCAGCAGCAGATCTCTAGCGGATACGCAGTATTTT
TRBD1	.	TRBV2	TRBJ1-6	CASTTRSGQGGSPLHF	TGTGCCAGCACCACAAGATCGGGACAGGGGGGGTCACCCCTCCACTTT
.	.	TRBV6-5	TRBJ1-3	CASSPPYGNTIYF	TGTGCCAGCAGCCCCCCCTATGGTAACACCATATATTTT
.	.	TRBV2	TRBJ1-1	CASSEWLYEAFF	TGTGCCAGCAGTGAATGGCTTTATGAAGCTTTCTTT
.	.	TRBV15	TRBJ2-6	CATARISGANVLTF	TGTGCCACCGCCAGGATAAGTGGGGCCAACGTCCTGACTTTC
.	.	TRBV6-5	TRBJ2-7	CASGGTPSEQYF	TGTGCCAGCGGGGGCACCCCGTCCGAGCAGTACTTC
.	.	TRBV19	TRBJ1-4	CASQQPGEKLFF	TGTGCCAGTCAACAACCGGGTGAAAAACTGTTTTTT
.	.	TRBV10-2	TRBJ1-1	CASSGTPTEAFF	TGCGCCAGCAGTGGGACACCCACTGAAGCTTTCTTT